The 27 T cell receptor beta chains reported below all come from one sample, sequenced in a study of cytotoxic CD8 clonotypes in ibrutinib-treated CLL. Sequencing was performed with immunoSEQ multiplex PCR; in TCRdb, only in-frame clones are kept and a portion is missing. The sample carries roughly 250,000 clones, roughly 70% recorded once. The sequenced sample was PBMCs, obtained after 24 months of ibrutinib treatment. These receptors all come from a human donor with chronic lymphocytic leukemia.

This chain connects TRBV19 to TRBJ2-7; possible D gene TRBD2, 6 bases. Trimming stripped 3 bases from V and 3 bases from J, with 9 bases between. Germline V gene lookup returns CDR1 LNHDA and CDR2 SQIVND (reference sequence). The CDR3 covers 13 residues. The CDR3 region has the DNA TGTGCCAGTAGTATGGACTACTACTACGAGCAGTACTTC. This sequence encodes CASSMDYYYEQYF.

J is TRBJ2-5 and V is TRBV7-2; TRBD2 agrees at 13 bases. The V gene end was trimmed by 2 bases and the J gene end by 5 bases; junction bases not matched to a gene: 2. Germline V gene lookup returns CDR1 SGHTA and CDR2 FQGNSA. CDR3 length: 15 amino acids. The CDR3 loop is CASSLRTSGSETQYF. In DNA, the CDR3 is TGTGCCAGCAGCTTAAGGACTAGCGGGAGCGAGACCCAGTACTTC.

This clone came up a few times. This rearrangement joins TRBV30 to TRBJ2-7; D not certain. The length of the CDR3 is 13 residues. Germline assignment: CDR1 GTSNPN and CDR2 SVGIG (reference sequence). Trimming shortened V by 0 bases and J by 3 bases, and 9 bases separated the two germline ends. The CDR3 DNA reads as TGTGCCTGGAGTGTAGGGCAGAACTACGAGCAGTACTTC. This sequence encodes CAWSVGQNYEQYF.

In DNA, the CDR3 is TGCGCCAGCAGAGAAGAAGCCTTGGCCGCTGAAGCTTTCTTT. The encoded protein is CASREEALAAEAFF. The V gene is TRBV4-1, the J gene TRBJ1-1, with D unclear. This CDR3 has 14 residues. Germline lookup yields CDR1 MGHRA and CDR2 YSYEKL. Trimming removed 6 bases at V and 6 bases at J, with 17 bases between.

The V call is TRBV29-1, the J call TRBJ2-1; 8 nucleotides agree with TRBD2. The germline gives CDR1 SQVTM, CDR2 ANQGSEA. The CDR3 extends over 17 amino acids. J was trimmed by 5 bases and V by 2 bases; bases with no gene match: 14. In nucleotides, the CDR3 is TGCAGCGTTGAACGCCGACTAGTTTCCGGGGGGGACAATGAGCAGTTCTTC. Its translation: CSVERRLVSGGDNEQFF.

The gene calls are TRBV9 and TRBJ2-7; TRBD2 matches at 10 bases. Germline CDR1 is SGDLS and CDR2 is YYNGEE. The CDR3 has 15 amino acids. The ends lost 3 bases at V and 7 bases at J; junction bases unmatched: 10. CDR3 amino acids: CASSAGTSAAWEQYF. The CDR3, as DNA: TGTGCCAGCAGCGCAGGGACTAGCGCCGCCTGGGAGCAGTACTTC.

This chain uses TRBV6-5 with TRBJ2-7; 8 bases map to TRBD1. Unmatched junction bases numbered 9, after V lost 5 bases and J lost 3 bases. The CDR3 sequence is 15 residues long. Germline V lookup: CDR1 MNHEY, CDR2 SVGAGI. The CDR3 loop is CASSNQGALIYEQYF. The CDR3 DNA follows: TGTGCCAGCAGTAACCAGGGGGCGCTTATCTACGAGCAGTACTTC.

The chain joins TRBV5-1 to TRBJ2-7; TRBD1 matches 8 bases. Germline V gives CDR1 SGHRS, CDR2 YFSETQ. The CDR3 is 14 amino acids. V lost 2 bases, J lost 5 bases, and 6 bases stayed unmatched. The CDR3 coding sequence is TGCGCCAGCAGCTTTGGACAGGGCACTAACGAGCAGTACTTC. Its protein product is CASSFGQGTNEQYF.

The table lists this clone with a few counts. The rearrangement uses TRBV28 and TRBJ2-2, with D unresolved. The V end was cut by 3 bases, the J end by 2 bases, with 10 bases between. Looked up from germline, CDR1 is MDHEN and CDR2 is SYDVKM. The CDR3 sequence is 15 residues long. The DNA of the CDR3 is TGTGCCAGCAGTTTTCGCCAGGCAAACACCGGGGAGCTGTTTTTT. Translating gives CASSFRQANTGELFF.

The rearrangement uses TRBV6-5 and TRBJ2-1, with D tentatively TRBD2 (6 bases). The germline V gene has CDR1 MNHEY and CDR2 SVGAGI. This CDR3 has 16 residues. Deletions cut 0 bases from V and 7 bases from J, with 16 bases between. The CDR3 DNA sequence: TGTGCCAGCAGTTACTCGGAGGGATTCTTGAAGAATGAGCAGTTCTTC. Translating gives CASSYSEGFLKNEQFF.

This clone was counted between two and nine times. The chain links TRBV19 to TRBJ1-4, with D hard to call. Trimming stripped 11 bases from V and 8 bases from J, with 15 bases between. The CDR3 runs to 12 residues. Germline CDR1 and CDR2: LNHDA and SQIVND (reference sequence). In DNA form, the CDR3 reads TGTGCCTCTAGTATGGAAGGAGAAAAACTGTTTTTT. It translates to CASSMEGEKLFF.

The gene calls are TRBV7-9 and TRBJ2-5; TRBD2 matches at 8 bases. The germline V gene encodes CDR1 SEHNR and CDR2 FQNEAQ (reference sequence). Germline trimming cut 5 bases from V and 4 bases from J; bases unmatched to any gene: 6. The CDR3 spans 14 residues. CDR3 coding DNA: TGTGCCAGCAGCCCAAGCGGGGGTGCAGAGACCCAGTACTTC. The encoded protein is CASSPSGGAETQYF.

The chain couples TRBV14 to TRBJ2-7, with D hard to call. V gave up 0 bases and J gave up 3 bases, with 15 bases separating them. CDR1 and CDR2 (germline): SGHDN, FVKESK. This CDR3 region has 16 residues. As DNA, the CDR3 is TGTGCCAGCAGCCAAGATACCCCAATACCCGTCTACGAGCAGTACTTC. Translating it yields CASSQDTPIPVYEQYF.

The chain joins TRBV2 to TRBJ2-3; TRBD2 is a possible D gene (6 bases). CDR3 length: 15 residues. Germline V gene sequence: CDR1 SNHLY, CDR2 FYNNEI. Trimming took off 2 bases at V and 6 bases at J, with 15 bases between the two ends. The CDR3 region has the DNA TGTGCCAGCAGTGAACAGGGACTGAGTTCGGATACGCAGTATTTT. Its translation is CASSEQGLSSDTQYF.

This clone was counted only a few times. This chain links TRBV12-5 with TRBJ2-7; maybe TRBD1 (6 bases). V lost 4 bases and J lost 6, with 10 bases in between. Germline CDR1 LGHNT, CDR2 FRNRAP. The length of the CDR3 is 12 residues. CDR3 nucleotide sequence: TGTGCTAGTGGTTACCAAGGGGGCGAGCAGTACTTC. It translates to CASGYQGGEQYF.

This sequence joins TRBV29-1 and TRBJ2-5, with 9 bases lining up with TRBD1. J was trimmed by 4 bases and V by 4 bases; bases with no gene match: 7. The CDR3 is 14 amino acids. Germline CDR1 reads SQVTM; CDR2 reads ANQGSEA. Written as DNA, the CDR3 is TGCAGCGTTGGAACAGGGGGCGTTGTAGAGACCCAGTACTTC. This encodes CSVGTGGVVETQYF.

The CDR3 region has the DNA TGTGCCAGCAGACCTGACAGCCCCAATCAGCCCCAGCATTTT. It translates to CASRPDSPNQPQHF. This chain joins TRBV6-5 and TRBJ1-5; possibly TRBD1 for D (5 bases). Germline lookup yields CDR1 MNHEY and CDR2 SVGAGI. This CDR3 comprises 14 residues. Trimming took 6 bases from V and 3 from J, leaving 12 bases between them.

This clone was detected only once. The chain links TRBV5-1 to TRBJ2-1; D not certain. V shed 3 bases and J shed 7 bases, with 20 bases lying between them. The CDR3 is 16 residues long. Germline assignment: CDR1 SGHRS and CDR2 YFSETQ. In nucleotides, the CDR3 is TGCGCCAGCAGCTCCCCCTTCTCAAACGATGGGAATGAGCAGTTCTTC. This translates into CASSSPFSNDGNEQFF.

V and J are TRBV18 and TRBJ1-2, with TRBD1 matching 7 bases. The CDR3 consists of 16 residues. Germline CDR1 and CDR2: KGHSH and LQKENI. Trimming at V came to 2 bases and at J to 0 bases, leaving 6 bases not matched to a gene. The CDR3 protein is CASSPADRPSNYGYTF. The CDR3 nucleotides read TGTGCCAGCTCACCAGCGGACAGGCCTTCTAACTATGGCTACACCTTC.

The genes are TRBV30 and TRBJ2-5; weak D call: TRBD1 (5 bases). This CDR3 contains 12 residues. Germline CDR1 GTSNPN, CDR2 SVGIG (reference sequence). Trimming shortened V by 4 bases and J by 2 bases, and 8 bases separated the two germline ends. Here the CDR3 DNA reads TGTGCCTGGACCCCAGGGCAAGAGACCCAGTACTTC. Residues: CAWTPGQETQYF.

This CDR3 reads CASRTPGSYEQYF. The DNA for the CDR3 is TGTGCCAGCAGAACCCCCGGGTCCTACGAGCAGTACTTC. The chain carries TRBV6-5 and TRBJ2-7; D remains ambiguous. CDR1 and CDR2 from the germline V gene are MNHEY and SVGAGI. Trimming removed 6 bases at V and 1 base at J, with 10 bases between. CDR3 length equals 13 residues.

The genes are TRBV2 and TRBJ1-5; 7 nucleotides agree with TRBD1. The CDR3 is made up of 16 amino acids. The V segment lost 4 bases and the J segment 2 bases; nucleotides outside the gene matches: 8. Germline V CDR1 and CDR2: SNHLY, FYNNEI. Written as DNA, the CDR3 is TGTGCCAGCAGTGCTGAGACAGGGCGCGGCAATCAGCCCCAGCATTTT. This sequence encodes CASSAETGRGNQPQHF.

The chain has TRBV9 and TRBJ2-7; D is possibly TRBD1 or TRBD2 (5 bases each). Trimming stripped 0 bases from V and 6 bases from J, with 13 bases between. This CDR3 is 14 amino acids long. CDR1 is SGDLS and CDR2 is YYNGEE in the germline V gene. The CDR3 DNA reads as TGTGCCAGCAGCGTAGATGGGGGATCGGGCGAGCAGTACTTC. It translates to CASSVDGGSGEQYF.

This sequence joins TRBV5-4 and TRBJ2-7, with TRBD2 matching 8 bases. In germline, CDR1 is SGHNT, CDR2 YYREEE (reference sequence). V lost 4 bases, J lost 2 bases, and 8 bases stayed unmatched. The CDR3 extends over 15 amino acids. The CDR3 nucleotides read TGTGCCAGCAGCCCGCACCCGGGAGGGCCCTACGAGCAGTACTTC. Its translation is CASSPHPGGPYEQYF.

The chain combines TRBV5-1 with TRBJ2-3; 9 nucleotides match TRBD2. Losses at the gene ends were 5 bases for V and 2 bases for J; bases not matched to a gene: 6. The CDR3 has 15 amino acids. Germline V gives CDR1 SGHRS, CDR2 YFSETQ. The CDR3: CASSPLAGPTDTQYF. Here the CDR3 DNA reads TGCGCCAGCAGTCCCCTAGCGGGGCCCACAGATACGCAGTATTTT. The full variable domain, with the rest looked up from reference TRBV5-1 and TRBJ2-3, is KAGVTQTPRYLIKTRGQQVTLSCSPISGHRSVSWYQQTPGQGLQFLFEYFSETQRNKGNFPGRFSGRQFSNSRSEMNVSTLELGDSALYLCASSPLAGPTDTQYFGPGTRLTVL.

This clone was seen once. This chain joins TRBV28 and TRBJ1-2; perhaps TRBD1 as D (5 bases). This CDR3 has 12 amino acids. Germline loops: CDR1 MDHEN, CDR2 SYDVKM. Trimming took 5 bases from V and 7 from J, leaving 11 bases between them. The CDR3 spells CASSESGGGYTF. The CDR3 DNA is TGTGCCAGCAGTGAGAGTGGGGGTGGCTACACCTTC.

CDR3 bases: TGTGCCAGCAGTTTCAGGGGTGACGAGCAGTACTTC. The encoded protein is CASSFRGDEQYF. The chain joins TRBV27 to TRBJ2-7, with a weak D call TRBD1 (6 bases). Per the germline V gene, CDR1 is MNHEY and CDR2 is SMNVEV (reference sequence). CDR3 length: 12 residues. Trimming took off 3 bases at V and 5 bases at J, with 8 bases between the two ends.